This entry features one T cell receptor beta chain sequence. This entry comes from a study of blood T cell repertoires in COVID-19. The age range of participants was about 18 to 100 years, with residence in 20 to 25 US areas. Participants were placed into cohorts based on the clinical history they reported. The germline V gene has CDR1 SGDLS and CDR2 YYNGEE. This CDR3 is 16 amino acids long. V trimming: 5 bases; J trimming: 9 bases; junction bases outside the gene matches: 14. Original methodology: Quantification of nucleated cells was approximated via reference gene primer amplification. Produced via immunoSEQ multiplex PCR; TCRdb's table is partial and in-frame only. Clone size and the V and J calls come from that table; the DNA yielded D and trimming. Of over 350,000 clones in the sample, approximately 90% were seen once.

The TCR was taken from a woman aged 30 to 39 with acute COVID-19. The chain uses TRBV9 and TRBJ1-6; 7 bases are shared with TRBD1. The sample consisted of PBMCs or T cells enriched from blood (not recorded which). CDR3 DNA sequence: TGTGCCAGCAGAAAACAGACCGGGACAGTTTTTTCACCCCTCCACTTT. Protein product: CASRKQTGTVFSPLHF.